A selection of T cell receptor beta chains follows, all from one sample in a study of cytomegalovirus exposure and HLA in healthy donors. Method: immunoSEQ multiplex PCR; TCRdb's copy keeps in-frame clones and lacks some. Of around 140,000 clones in the sample, 50% to 75% were seen once. The sequencing input was PBMCs. Every receptor here comes from a woman aged 40 to 55 in good health and CMV-seronegative. Both conserved end residues are part of each CDR3. The D gene is left open where the match is weak. Not all rows give a size; the values are once, few, many and, for expanded clones, a class.

abundance: NA; j_gene: TRBJ1-6; d_gene: TRBD1; v_gene: TRBV5-4; CDR3nt: TGTGCCAGCACCAGTAGTGGCGGGACAGGGGTTTCACCCCTCCACTTT; CDR3aa: CASTSSGGTGVSPLHF
abundance: NA; j_gene: TRBJ1-5; d_gene: NA; v_gene: TRBV5-1; CDR3nt: TGCGCCAGCAGCTTGATGGGGGCCGGGCAGCCCCAGCATTTT; CDR3aa: CASSLMGAGQPQHF
abundance: NA; j_gene: TRBJ2-2; d_gene: NA; v_gene: TRBV2; CDR3nt: TGTGCCAGCAGTGAAACAAGGAACACCGGGGAGCTGTTTTTT; CDR3aa: CASSETRNTGELFF
abundance: NA; j_gene: TRBJ2-7; d_gene: TRBD2; v_gene: TRBV13; CDR3nt: TGTGCCAGCAGCTTAGGGAGTGGCGGGGGGGCCTACGAGCAGTACTTC; CDR3aa: CASSLGSGGGAYEQYF
abundance: NA; j_gene: TRBJ2-1; d_gene: NA; v_gene: TRBV2; CDR3nt: TGTGCCAGCAGGACTAGACCGAGCTCCTACAATGAGCAGTTCTTC; CDR3aa: CASRTRPSSYNEQFF
abundance: NA; j_gene: TRBJ2-7; d_gene: NA; v_gene: TRBV5-5; CDR3nt: TGTGCCAGCAGCCTGCTTGACGGGTTCTCCTACGAGCAGTACTTC; CDR3aa: CASSLLDGFSYEQYF
abundance: NA; j_gene: TRBJ2-7; d_gene: NA; v_gene: TRBV30; CDR3nt: TGTGCCTGGAGTGTATCCGCCTACGAGCAGTACTTC; CDR3aa: CAWSVSAYEQYF
abundance: NA; j_gene: TRBJ2-3; d_gene: TRBD2; v_gene: TRBV7-7; CDR3nt: TGTGCCAGCAGCCCCTTAGCGGGGGGGCCAGATACGCAGTATTTT; CDR3aa: CASSPLAGGPDTQYF
abundance: NA; j_gene: TRBJ2-3; d_gene: NA; v_gene: TRBV9; CDR3nt: TGTGCCAGCAGCGTCCTAGCTAGTTCATCAGATACGCAGTATTTT; CDR3aa: CASSVLASSSDTQYF
abundance: NA; j_gene: TRBJ2-2; d_gene: TRBD2; v_gene: TRBV9; CDR3nt: TGTGCCAGCAGCATCACTAGCGGGAACACCGGGGAGCTGTTTTTT; CDR3aa: CASSITSGNTGELFF
abundance: few; j_gene: TRBJ2-6; d_gene: NA; v_gene: TRBV9; CDR3nt: TGTGCCAGCAGCGTAGGGTCGGGTTCCTCTGGGGCCAACGTCCTGACTTTC; CDR3aa: CASSVGSGSSGANVLTF
abundance: few; j_gene: TRBJ1-2; d_gene: NA; v_gene: TRBV10-3; CDR3nt: TGTGCCATCCCCCTTACAACAGGGATGGGAGGCTACACCTTC; CDR3aa: CAIPLTTGMGGYTF
abundance: NA; j_gene: TRBJ2-1; d_gene: TRBD2; v_gene: TRBV10-3; CDR3nt: TGTGCCATGGGGACTAGCGGGGGGCGGAGGTACAATGAGCAGTTCTTC; CDR3aa: CAMGTSGGRRYNEQFF
abundance: few; j_gene: TRBJ1-4; d_gene: TRBD1; v_gene: TRBV7-8; CDR3nt: TGTGCCAGCAGCTTAGGGACAGGGTATGCTAATGAAAAACTGTTTTTT; CDR3aa: CASSLGTGYANEKLFF
abundance: few; j_gene: TRBJ2-3; d_gene: TRBD1; v_gene: TRBV27; CDR3nt: TGTGCCAGCAGTTTATTGGACAGGGGAGATACGCAGTATTTT; CDR3aa: CASSLLDRGDTQYF
abundance: NA; j_gene: TRBJ1-2; d_gene: NA; v_gene: TRBV28; CDR3nt: TGTGCCAGCAGTTCCACGGGGATCGAGGATGGCTACACCTTC; CDR3aa: CASSSTGIEDGYTF
abundance: few; j_gene: TRBJ1-5; d_gene: NA; v_gene: TRBV6-6; CDR3nt: TGTGCCAGCAAGGGGGGCAATCAGCCCCAGCATTTT; CDR3aa: CASKGGNQPQHF
abundance: NA; j_gene: TRBJ1-2; d_gene: TRBD1; v_gene: TRBV6-5; CDR3nt: TGTGCCAGCAGCACCGACAGGGCGAGGGGTGGCTACACCTTC; CDR3aa: CASSTDRARGGYTF
abundance: NA; j_gene: TRBJ2-1; d_gene: TRBD1; v_gene: TRBV7-9; CDR3nt: TGTGCCAGCAGCTTTCTATTTACCGGGACAGGGGGCGATGAGCAGTTCTTC; CDR3aa: CASSFLFTGTGGDEQFF
abundance: NA; j_gene: TRBJ1-2; d_gene: NA; v_gene: TRBV19; CDR3nt: TGTGCCAGTAGTATAGAAAGAGGTTACGGCGGCTACACCTTC; CDR3aa: CASSIERGYGGYTF
abundance: NA; j_gene: TRBJ2-3; d_gene: NA; v_gene: TRBV19; CDR3nt: TGTGCCAGTAGTCGACAGGCGAGCACAGATACGCAGTATTTT; CDR3aa: CASSRQASTDTQYF